Listed here are 30 T cell receptor beta chains from one sample, sequenced in a study of CD8+ T cells in alopecia areata. Extraction and reverse transcription of RNA yielded cDNA as the sequencing template. Assay: immunoSEQ multiplex PCR; the TCRdb copy retains only in-frame clones and omits some. The sample has about 140,000 clones; 40% to 55% are singletons. The sample was CD4+ T cells sorted from blood, taken at week 0. These TCRs come from a human donor with alopecia areata.

V usage is TRBV11-2 and J usage is TRBJ2-3, with D tentatively TRBD1 or TRBD2 (5 bases each). The CDR3 length is 14 residues. V lost 2 bases and J 2 bases, leaving 8 bases between the germline ends. Germline CDR1 and CDR2: SGHAT and FQNNGV. The CDR3 here is CASSLWGNTDTQYF. DNA for the CDR3: TGTGCCAGCAGCTTATGGGGGAACACAGATACGCAGTATTTT.

This clone was counted between two and nine times. The sample contains more than one DNA sequence encoding this CDR3. V is TRBV30 and J is TRBJ1-5, with D possibly being TRBD1 (5 bases). Between the trimmed V and J ends, which lost 2 bases and 0 bases, there was a span of 8 bases. CDR3 length: 14 amino acids. The germline V gene has CDR1 GTSNPN and CDR2 SVGIG (reference sequence). The CDR3 DNA is TGTGCCTGGAGTTCCAGGGTTAGCAATCAGCCCCAGCATTTT. Translating gives CAWSSRVSNQPQHF.

The chain combines TRBV5-1 with TRBJ2-1; D is possibly TRBD1 or TRBD2 (5 bases each). CDR3 size: 14 residues. V lost 0 bases and J 5 bases, leaving 9 bases between the germline ends. Germline lookup yields CDR1 SGHRS and CDR2 YFSETQ. CDR3 residues: CASSLVVGDNEQFF. The CDR3, as DNA: TGCGCCAGCAGCTTGGTAGTGGGGGACAATGAGCAGTTCTTC.

The V call is TRBV7-2, the J call TRBJ2-1; D not resolved. V shed 4 bases and J shed 11 bases, with 18 bases lying between them. This CDR3 spans 14 amino acids. Germline V lookup: CDR1 SGHTA, CDR2 FQGNSA. The CDR3 sequence: CASSSYQLYSQQFF. CDR3 in DNA: TGTGCCAGCAGCTCATACCAATTGTACAGCCAGCAGTTCTTC.

The chain employs TRBV30 and TRBJ2-4; D ambiguous. The CDR3 is 14 residues long. Between the trimmed V and J ends, which lost 1 base and 3 bases, there was a span of 10 bases. Germline V CDR1 and CDR2: GTSNPN, SVGIG (reference sequence). DNA for the CDR3: TGTGCCTGGAGTGCCCCCCGAGTCAAAAACATTCAGTACTTC. It specifies CAWSAPRVKNIQYF. Full variable domain (rest looked up from reference TRBV30 and TRBJ2-4): SQTIHQWPATLVQPVGSPLSLECTVEGTSNPNLYWYRQAAGRGLQLLFYSVGIGQISSEVPQNLSASRPQDRQFILSSKKLLLSDSGFYLCAWSAPRVKNIQYFGAGTRLSVL.

The chain carries TRBV5-4 and TRBJ2-3; D is uncertain. Germline V gene lookup returns CDR1 SGHNT and CDR2 YYREEE (reference sequence). The CDR3 has 15 amino acids. Trimming pared 3 bases from V and 1 base from J, leaving 12 bases between. Written as DNA, the CDR3 is TGTGCCAGCAGCTCGCCAACACCGGGCACAGATACGCAGTATTTT. It codes for CASSSPTPGTDTQYF.

The chain employs TRBV29-1 and TRBJ1-2, with D possibly TRBD1 on 6 matching bases. Germline V gene data show CDR1 as SQVTM and CDR2 as ANQGSEA. V lost 7 bases, J lost 8 bases, and 17 bases lay in between. The CDR3 is 12 residues long. CDR3 loop: CSASTGMGGYTF. The CDR3 nucleotides are TGCAGCGCATCAACAGGGATGGGCGGCTACACCTTC.

This clone was counted between two and nine times. This chain links TRBV11-1 with TRBJ2-2; TRBD1 matches 9 bases. Losses at the gene ends were 4 bases for V and 5 bases for J; bases not matched to a gene: 5. There are 15 residues in the CDR3. Germline V gives CDR1 SGHAT, CDR2 FQDESV (reference sequence). DNA for the CDR3: TGTGCCAGCAGCTCGGGACAGGGAGAGACCGGGGAGCTGTTTTTT. This gives the protein CASSSGQGETGELFF.

The chain links TRBV9 to TRBJ1-3, with D unresolved. Germline lookup yields CDR1 SGDLS and CDR2 YYNGEE. The CDR3 runs 13 residues. V dropped 4 bases and J dropped 4 bases, with 9 bases sitting between them. The CDR3 sequence is CASSPTIGNTIYF. CDR3 sequence (DNA): TGTGCCAGCAGCCCCACAATCGGAAACACCATATATTTT. The full variable domain, its missing parts supplied by reference TRBV9 and TRBJ1-3, is DSGVTQTPKHLITATGQRVTLRCSPRSGDLSVYWYQQSLDQGLQFLIQYYNGEERAKGNILERFSAQQFPDLHSELNLSSLELGDSALYFCASSPTIGNTIYFGEGSWLTVV.

V usage is TRBV6-6 and J usage is TRBJ2-2; D ambiguous. CDR3 size: 13 residues. Germline V gene data show CDR1 as MNHNY and CDR2 as SVGAGI (reference sequence). The V end was cut by 0 bases, the J end by 11 bases, with 10 bases between. The chain's CDR3 is CASSYSSRVELFF. The CDR3 coding sequence is TGTGCCAGCAGTTACTCGAGTAGGGTTGAGCTGTTTTTT.

The chain employs TRBV7-9 and TRBJ1-2; TRBD1 is a possible D gene (6 bases). Trimming left V 6 bases short and J 4 bases short, with 12 bases between. Germline CDR1 and CDR2: SEHNR and FQNEAQ (reference sequence). The CDR3 is 13 residues long. Written as DNA, the CDR3 is TGTGCCAGCAGTAGCGGACAGCTCTATGGCTACACCTTC. Translated, it gives CASSSGQLYGYTF.

V and J are TRBV7-2 and TRBJ2-5; D remains ambiguous. CDR1 and CDR2 (germline): SGHTA, FQGNSA. The ends were cut back, 2 bases at V and 5 bases at J, with 3 bases in the middle. The CDR3 spans 11 residues. The CDR3 DNA reads TGTGCCAGCAGCTTATATGAGACCCAGTACTTC. It specifies CASSLYETQYF.

The CDR3 DNA follows: TGCAGCGTTGACGGGACAGGGGGCGCAGATACGCAGTATTTT. Translated: CSVDGTGGADTQYF. The V call is TRBV29-1, the J call TRBJ2-3; TRBD1 matches at 12 bases. The CDR3 contains 14 residues. V lost 3 bases and J lost 4; bases outside the gene matches: 2. Germline CDR1 is SQVTM and CDR2 is ANQGSEA.

This chain uses TRBV6-6 with TRBJ1-2; 7 nucleotides align to TRBD1. The CDR3 length is 13 residues. Losses at the gene ends were 5 bases for V and 3 bases for J; bases not matched to a gene: 3. CDR1 is MNHNY and CDR2 is SVGAGI in the germline V gene (reference sequence). The CDR3 coding sequence is TGTGCCAGCAGTCCTGACAGGGACTATGGCTACACCTTC. Translating gives CASSPDRDYGYTF.

This clone has a handful of counts. The chain combines TRBV29-1 with TRBJ1-2; no reliable D call. The CDR3 is made up of 12 amino acids. Germline V gene sequence: CDR1 SQVTM, CDR2 ANQGSEA. V lost 4 bases to trimming and J lost 3 bases, with 9 bases between them. The CDR3 protein is CSVVRFDYGYTF. CDR3 nucleotide sequence: TGCAGCGTTGTTCGGTTTGACTATGGCTACACCTTC.

This chain links TRBV5-6 with TRBJ1-1, with D possibly being TRBD1 (5 bases). The V and J ends lost 5 bases and 1 base respectively, with 9 bases between them. Germline V gene sequence: CDR1 SGHDT, CDR2 YYEEEE. The CDR3 spans 13 residues. The CDR3 protein is CASRGTPNTEAFF. The CDR3 coding sequence is TGTGCCAGCAGGGGGACGCCGAACACTGAAGCTTTCTTT.

The rearrangement links TRBV7-2 to TRBJ2-4; 8 bases map to TRBD1. The length of the CDR3 is 13 residues. Germline assignment: CDR1 SGHTA and CDR2 FQGNSA. V lost 5 bases to trimming and J lost 9 bases; unmatched junction nucleotides: 6. The CDR3 region is CASSLRTGSIQYF. The DNA of the CDR3 is TGTGCCAGCAGCCTTAGGACAGGGTCCATTCAGTACTTC.

This clone has a handful of counts. V gene TRBV5-1 combines with J gene TRBJ2-2, with no clear D. From germline, CDR1 is SGHRS and CDR2 YFSETQ. This CDR3 has 15 residues. V shed 4 bases and J shed 3 bases, with 13 bases lying between them. The CDR3 loop is CASSARVGDTGELFF. CDR3 nucleotides: TGCGCCAGCAGCGCCCGGGTTGGTGACACCGGGGAGCTGTTTTTT.

This clone appeared a few times. The chain recombines TRBV7-2 with TRBJ1-2; 8 bases align to TRBD1. The length of the CDR3 is 17 residues. Germline values: CDR1 SGHTA, CDR2 FQGNSA. Losses at the gene ends were 5 bases for V and 7 bases for J; bases not matched to a gene: 18. This CDR3 reads CASSPAPTGGALSGYTF. As DNA, the CDR3 is TGTGCCAGCAGCCCAGCACCTACAGGGGGAGCGTTGAGTGGCTACACCTTC.

The chain employs TRBV6-5 and TRBJ2-1; TRBD1 matches 9 bases. The length of the CDR3 is 15 residues. Germline CDR1 is MNHEY and CDR2 is SVGAGI. The J segment lost 4 bases and the V segment lost 5 bases, leaving 6 bases of the junction unmatched. CDR3: CASSNRGPTYNEQFF. CDR3 coding DNA: TGTGCCAGCAGTAACAGGGGGCCAACATACAATGAGCAGTTCTTC.

The chain combines TRBV6-6 with TRBJ2-5, with TRBD1 as a possible D gene (6 bases). Trimming pared 5 bases from V and 6 bases from J, leaving 13 bases between. Germline V gene sequence: CDR1 MNHNY, CDR2 SVGAGI (reference sequence). This CDR3 has 13 residues. CDR3: CASSPGQWKTQYF. The DNA for the CDR3 is TGTGCCAGCAGTCCCGGACAGTGGAAGACCCAGTACTTC.

The chain has TRBV2 and TRBJ1-4, with D possibly being TRBD1 (6 bases). V lost 5 bases and J 4 bases, leaving 11 bases between the germline ends. The germline gives CDR1 SNHLY, CDR2 FYNNEI. CDR3 size: 14 residues. CDR3 coding DNA: TGTGCCAGCAGTCGGACAGCCGTTAATGAAAAACTGTTTTTT. It specifies CASSRTAVNEKLFF. Full variable domain (remainder filled in from reference TRBV2 and TRBJ1-4): EPEVTQTPSHQVTQMGQEVILRCVPISNHLYFYWYRQILGQKVEFLVSFYNNEISEKSEIFDDQFSVERPDGSNFTLKIRSTKLEDSAMYFCASSRTAVNEKLFFGSGTQLSVL.

The chain uses TRBV7-8 and TRBJ2-3, with 7 bases aligning to TRBD2. The trim removed 4 bases at V and 3 bases at J, leaving 4 bases unmatched. The CDR3 is 14 amino acids. Germline-derived CDR1 and CDR2 are SGHVS and FQNEAQ. The DNA for the CDR3 is TGTGCCAGCAGCTCTACTAGCGTAACAGATACGCAGTATTTT. Residues: CASSSTSVTDTQYF. The full variable domain, with the rest looked up from reference TRBV7-8 and TRBJ2-3, is GAGVSQSPRYKVAKRGQDVALRCDPISGHVSLFWYQQALGQGPEFLTYFQNEAQLDKSGLPSDRFFAERPEGSVSTLKIQRTQQEDSAVYLCASSSTSVTDTQYFGPGTRLTVL.

This chain connects TRBV11-2 to TRBJ2-7, with D possibly matching TRBD2 (5 bases). The germline V gene has CDR1 SGHAT and CDR2 FQNNGV. Trimming pared 2 bases from V and 2 bases from J, leaving 7 bases between. This CDR3 is 13 amino acids long. CDR3 region: CASSLPGTYEQYF. The CDR3 bases are TGTGCCAGCAGCTTACCGGGAACCTACGAGCAGTACTTC.

The chain combines TRBV19 with TRBJ2-3; D unresolved. V lost 5 bases, J lost 1 base, and 10 bases lay in between. CDR3 length equals 14 residues. From germline, CDR1 is LNHDA and CDR2 SQIVND (reference sequence). CDR3 DNA sequence: TGTGCCAGTAGTGCGACGGCCCGCACAGATACGCAGTATTTT. Its translation: CASSATARTDTQYF.

Only a few counts were recorded for this clone. This chain joins TRBV2 and TRBJ2-6, with 9 positions matching TRBD1. The junction had 6 bases not matched to a gene; V was cut back by 5 bases and J by 4 bases. Germline lookup yields CDR1 SNHLY and CDR2 FYNNEI. This CDR3 has 16 amino acids. The CDR3 coding sequence is TGTGCCAGCAGTCGACAGGGGGGGAACGGGGCCAACGTCCTGACTTTC. This translates into CASSRQGGNGANVLTF. Full variable domain (outside the CDR3, taken from reference TRBV2 and TRBJ2-6): EPEVTQTPSHQVTQMGQEVILRCVPISNHLYFYWYRQILGQKVEFLVSFYNNEISEKSEIFDDQFSVERPDGSNFTLKIRSTKLEDSAMYFCASSRQGGNGANVLTFGAGSRLTVL.

This clone was counted a few times. The chain has TRBV30 and TRBJ1-2; D gene unclear. CDR1 is GTSNPN and CDR2 is SVGIG in the germline V gene (reference sequence). The length of the CDR3 is 14 residues. V lost 0 bases, J lost 4 bases, and 12 bases lay in between. The CDR3: CAWSVRGKFYGYTF. The CDR3 nucleotides read TGTGCCTGGAGTGTACGCGGCAAATTCTATGGCTACACCTTC.

The genes are TRBV6-5 and TRBJ2-3; maybe TRBD2 (5 bases). This CDR3 is built from 13 residues. Trimming took 7 bases from V and 0 from J, leaving 8 bases between them. The germline CDR1 and CDR2 sequences are MNHEY and SVGAGI. CDR3 nucleotide sequence: TGTGCCAGCACAGCGGAGAGCACAGATACGCAGTATTTT. Protein sequence: CASTAESTDTQYF.

This clone was seen once. The chain recombines TRBV10-3 with TRBJ2-7, with 7 bases identical to TRBD1. The trim removed 5 bases at V and 3 bases at J, leaving 1 base unmatched. Germline-derived CDR1 and CDR2 are ENHRY and SYGVKD. The CDR3 extends over 12 amino acids. The CDR3 reads CAISTGDYEQYF. The DNA of the CDR3 is TGTGCCATCAGTACAGGGGACTACGAGCAGTACTTC.

This clone turned up a few times. V usage is TRBV11-2 and J usage is TRBJ1-5; D is undetermined. The CDR3 has 14 amino acids. Germline V gene sequence: CDR1 SGHAT, CDR2 FQNNGV. Trimming removed 1 base at V and 1 base at J, with 5 bases between. The CDR3 DNA reads as TGTGCCAGCAGCTTAGCCTCCAGCAATCAGCCCCAGCATTTT. Translating it yields CASSLASSNQPQHF.